This passage covers 31 T cell receptor beta chains from one sample sequenced in a study of Tregs in tolerant kidney transplant recipients. Some clones are missing from TCRdb's copy, which holds only in-frame ones; the method was immunoSEQ multiplex PCR. Of roughly 120,000 clones listed, roughly nine tenths are singletons. The sequencing input was CD4+ T cells from blood. The receptor source for this set is a human donor in good health.

V is TRBV19 and J is TRBJ2-1; TRBD2 agrees at 11 bases. CDR1 and CDR2 (germline): LNHDA, SQIVND (reference sequence). The CDR3 sequence is 15 residues long. V dropped 3 bases and J dropped 8; count of bases not matched to a gene: 6. CDR3 nucleotides: TGTGCCAGTAGTATCCTAGCGGGAGGAAGGGATGAGCAGTTCTTC. Protein sequence: CASSILAGGRDEQFF.

The chain employs TRBV6-6 and TRBJ2-2; D gene uncertain. The V end was cut by 5 bases, the J end by 6 bases, with 7 bases between. The V gene's germline CDR1 is MNHNY and CDR2 SVGAGI (reference sequence). The CDR3 has 12 amino acids. This CDR3 is CASSLRAGELFF. The CDR3 nucleotides are TGTGCCAGCAGTCTCCGGGCCGGGGAGCTGTTTTTT.

The rearrangement uses TRBV6-4 and TRBJ2-3; D might be TRBD1 (7 bases). Trimming cost V 7 bases and J 0 bases, with 14 bases left between them. Germline V gene sequence: CDR1 MRHNA, CDR2 SNTAGT. The CDR3 consists of 15 residues. CDR3 amino acids: CASTEGAGSTDTQYF. CDR3 sequence (DNA): TGTGCCAGCACTGAGGGGGCGGGGAGCACAGATACGCAGTATTTT.

This chain uses TRBV5-1 with TRBJ1-1; 8 bases match TRBD1. There are 14 residues in the CDR3. Germline loops: CDR1 SGHRS, CDR2 YFSETQ. Unmatched junction bases numbered 4, after V lost 0 bases and J lost 6 bases. The CDR3 DNA reads as TGCGCCAGCAGCTTGGGACAGGGGACGTCTGAAGCTTTCTTT. Translated, it gives CASSLGQGTSEAFF.

The V and J genes are TRBV7-9 and TRBJ1-5; 10 positions match TRBD1. Germline V lookup: CDR1 SEHNR, CDR2 FQNEAQ (reference sequence). This CDR3 has 14 amino acids. Losses at the gene ends were 5 bases for V and 6 bases for J; bases not matched to a gene: 4. CDR3 bases: TGTGCCAGCAGCCGGGGACAGGGGTTTCAGCCCCAGCATTTT. It is translated as CASSRGQGFQPQHF.

This clone appeared a single time. This chain links TRBV5-5 with TRBJ2-1; 10 nucleotides align to TRBD1. Germline V gene lookup returns CDR1 SGHKS and CDR2 YYEKEE (reference sequence). The CDR3 totals 16 residues. J gave up 8 bases and V 1 base, and 9 bases lay outside the gene matches. The CDR3 coding sequence is TGTGCCAGCAGCTTGTTGCCCGGACAGGGGGTCCATGAGCAGTTCTTC. Its translation: CASSLLPGQGVHEQFF.

The gene calls are TRBV9 and TRBJ2-3; the D gene is possibly TRBD2 (6 bases). This CDR3 contains 15 residues. CDR1 and CDR2 (germline): SGDLS, YYNGEE. V was pared by 5 bases and J by 0 bases, with 13 bases between. The CDR3 is CASSWRGTSTDTQYF. Here the CDR3 DNA reads TGTGCCAGCAGTTGGAGAGGGACTAGCACAGATACGCAGTATTTT. The whole variable domain, filled in from reference TRBV9 and TRBJ2-3, reads DSGVTQTPKHLITATGQRVTLRCSPRSGDLSVYWYQQSLDQGLQFLIQYYNGEERAKGNILERFSAQQFPDLHSELNLSSLELGDSALYFCASSWRGTSTDTQYFGPGTRLTVL.

The gene calls are TRBV7-9 and TRBJ1-2, with 8 positions matching TRBD1. Germline CDR1 reads SEHNR; CDR2 reads FQNEAQ (reference sequence). The CDR3 consists of 17 residues. Unmatched junction bases numbered 12, after V lost 4 bases and J lost 2 bases. CDR3 protein: CASSSSFTDRANYGYTF. For the CDR3, the DNA is TGTGCCAGCAGCTCCTCCTTCACGGACAGGGCCAACTATGGCTACACCTTC.

A single count supports this clone. J is TRBJ2-3 and V is TRBV30, with TRBD1 matching over 11 bases. This CDR3 is 13 amino acids long. Germline V lookup: CDR1 GTSNPN, CDR2 SVGIG (reference sequence). Trimming removed 7 bases from V and 4 bases from J; junction bases left unmatched: 4. CDR3 DNA: TGTGCCTCGGGGACAGGGGGAGCAGATACGCAGTATTTT. This sequence encodes CASGTGGADTQYF.

The chain joins TRBV6-1 to TRBJ1-5; 10 bases fit TRBD1. V trimming: 3 bases; J trimming: 7 bases; junction bases outside the gene matches: 12. The germline gives CDR1 MNHNS, CDR2 SASEGT. The CDR3 contains 17 residues. The DNA of the CDR3 is TGTGCCAGCAGTGACCTGGGGGGGACAGGGGTCAGGCAGCCCCAGCATTTT. This gives the protein CASSDLGGTGVRQPQHF.

The chain uses TRBV7-2 and TRBJ1-2; no reliable D call. V lost 6 bases, J lost 1 base, and 15 bases lay in between. The CDR3 extends over 15 amino acids. Per germline, CDR1 SGHTA and CDR2 FQGNSA. CDR3 nucleotides: TGTGCCAGCAGACTCGCGGCAGGCCTTAACTATGGCTACACCTTC. Its translation: CASRLAAGLNYGYTF.

The chain couples TRBV2 to TRBJ1-2; D is unresolved. CDR1 and CDR2 (germline): SNHLY, FYNNEI. V shed 3 bases and J shed 2 bases, with 22 bases lying between them. The CDR3 length is 18 residues. The CDR3: CASSDREREMPGNYGYTF. The CDR3, as DNA: TGTGCCAGCAGTGATCGGGAGCGTGAGATGCCGGGGAACTATGGCTACACCTTC.

V and J are TRBV10-1 and TRBJ2-3, with 9 bases matching TRBD2. CDR3 size: 14 residues. With 7 bases clipped from V and 5 bases from J, the junction kept 7 bases outside the gene matches. Germline loops: CDR1 WNHNN, CDR2 SYGVQD (reference sequence). CDR3 nucleotide sequence: TGCGCCAGCAATAGCGGGAGTAGTAAAGATACGCAGTATTTT. This translates into CASNSGSSKDTQYF.

The V and J genes are TRBV7-2 and TRBJ2-1, with TRBD2 identical over 10 bases. The germline V gene has CDR1 SGHTA and CDR2 FQGNSA. This CDR3 is 17 amino acids long. V was pared by 1 base and J by 4 bases, with 7 bases of the junction left unmatched. The CDR3 DNA is TGTGCCAGCAGCTTAGGCGGAGCGGGAGGGCGGTACAATGAGCAGTTCTTC. Its translation: CASSLGGAGGRYNEQFF. Using reference TRBV7-2 and TRBJ2-1 for the parts outside the CDR3, the full variable domain is GAGVSQSPSNKVTEKGKDVELRCDPISGHTALYWYRQSLGQGLEFLIYFQGNSAPDKSGLPSDRFSAERTGGSVSTLTIQRTQQEDSAVYLCASSLGGAGGRYNEQFFGPGTRLTVL.

The rearrangement links TRBV29-1 to TRBJ2-5; 7 nucleotides match TRBD1. The CDR3 runs to 13 residues. The junction had 5 bases not matched to a gene; V was cut back by 6 bases and J by 1 base. The germline CDR1 and CDR2 sequences are SQVTM and ANQGSEA. The CDR3 nucleotides read TGCAGCGTAGACAGGGACATCCAAGAGACCCAGTACTTC. Translation: CSVDRDIQETQYF.

The chain joins TRBV19 to TRBJ2-7; TRBD1 aligns across 7 bases. The V and J ends lost 5 bases and 6 bases, in that order; junction bases with no gene match: 1. This CDR3 has 11 residues. Germline V lookup: CDR1 LNHDA, CDR2 SQIVND (reference sequence). This chain's CDR3 is CASSDRAEQYF. DNA of the CDR3: TGTGCCAGTAGTGACAGGGCCGAGCAGTACTTC.

The chain uses TRBV9 and TRBJ2-3, with D possibly matching TRBD2 (5 bases). Looked up from germline, CDR1 is SGDLS and CDR2 is YYNGEE. The V gene lost 0 bases and the J gene lost 5 bases, with 16 bases spanning the gap. CDR3 length: 16 amino acids. The CDR3 DNA follows: TGTGCCAGCAGCGTAGTAGGAGATGGACGGGGAGATACGCAGTATTTT. Its protein is CASSVVGDGRGDTQYF. Full variable domain (remainder filled in from reference TRBV9 and TRBJ2-3): DSGVTQTPKHLITATGQRVTLRCSPRSGDLSVYWYQQSLDQGLQFLIQYYNGEERAKGNILERFSAQQFPDLHSELNLSSLELGDSALYFCASSVVGDGRGDTQYFGPGTRLTVL.

The rearrangement links TRBV6-5 to TRBJ2-4; D unresolved. The CDR3 is made up of 15 amino acids. Germline loops: CDR1 MNHEY, CDR2 SVGAGI. V dropped 4 bases and J dropped 7 bases, with 17 bases sitting between them. CDR3 sequence: CASSFGPPNGNIQYF. Written as DNA, the CDR3 is TGTGCCAGCAGTTTTGGGCCGCCTAACGGGAACATTCAGTACTTC.

The chain links TRBV5-1 to TRBJ1-1; 10 bases fit TRBD1. CDR3 length equals 16 residues. Trimming at V came to 0 bases and at J to 0 bases, leaving 2 bases not matched to a gene. Looked up from germline, CDR1 is SGHRS and CDR2 is YFSETQ. CDR3 sequence reads: CASSLVGTGVNTEAFF. CDR3 coding DNA: TGCGCCAGCAGCTTGGTAGGGACAGGGGTGAACACTGAAGCTTTCTTT.

J is TRBJ2-2 and V is TRBV6-1; D not certain. Germline V gene sequence: CDR1 MNHNS, CDR2 SASEGT. This CDR3 is built from 15 residues. Trimming removed 6 bases at V and 6 bases at J, with 17 bases between. This chain's CDR3 is CASRTDYRRAGELFF. The CDR3 DNA reads TGTGCCAGCAGAACCGATTACCGACGGGCCGGGGAGCTGTTTTTT.

The rearrangement links TRBV9 to TRBJ2-3, with 7 bases lining up with TRBD2. The J segment lost 4 bases and the V segment lost 1 base, leaving 6 bases of the junction unmatched. CDR3 length: 15 residues. Germline V CDR1 and CDR2: SGDLS, YYNGEE. The CDR3: CASSVREGRADTQYF. Written as DNA, the CDR3 is TGTGCCAGCAGCGTAAGGGAAGGGAGGGCAGATACGCAGTATTTT. Looking up the rest from reference TRBV9 and TRBJ2-3 gives the full variable domain: DSGVTQTPKHLITATGQRVTLRCSPRSGDLSVYWYQQSLDQGLQFLIQYYNGEERAKGNILERFSAQQFPDLHSELNLSSLELGDSALYFCASSVREGRADTQYFGPGTRLTVL.

This chain uses TRBV5-4 with TRBJ2-5; a weak D match, TRBD2 (5 bases). Germline values: CDR1 SGHNT, CDR2 YYREEE (reference sequence). V was trimmed by 4 bases and J by 5 bases, leaving 21 bases between them. CDR3 length equals 16 residues. The CDR3 DNA follows: TGTGCCAGCAGCCCCTCCCGAGGGTATAAAGGGGAGACCCAGTACTTC. Translation gives CASSPSRGYKGETQYF.

The rearrangement uses TRBV4-1 and TRBJ1-1, with TRBD1 matching over 10 bases. V shed 4 bases and J 3 bases; nucleotides not matched to a gene: 11. This CDR3 is 17 amino acids long. Per germline, CDR1 MGHRA and CDR2 YSYEKL. CDR3 DNA sequence: TGCGCCAGCAGCCCCCGACAGGGGGCTATTGAGCACACTGAAGCTTTCTTT. It codes for CASSPRQGAIEHTEAFF.

V gene TRBV7-9 combines with J gene TRBJ2-1; maybe TRBD2 (6 bases). The V end was cut by 2 bases, the J end by 9 bases, with 8 bases between. The CDR3 loop spans 12 amino acids. CDR1 and CDR2 (germline): SEHNR, FQNEAQ (reference sequence). The DNA for the CDR3 is TGTGCCAGCAGCTTATTCGGGGGTGAGCAGTTCTTC. Protein: CASSLFGGEQFF.

The CDR3 bases are TGCGCCAGCAGCTTGGGATATTACGAGCAGTACTTC. Translating gives CASSLGYYEQYF. The rearrangement links TRBV5-1 to TRBJ2-7; D unclear. The CDR3 totals 12 residues. Trimming pared 0 bases from V and 4 bases from J, leaving 5 bases between. Germline V lookup: CDR1 SGHRS, CDR2 YFSETQ.

V is TRBV7-8 and J is TRBJ1-1; TRBD1 aligns across 8 bases. V lost 3 bases, J lost 4 bases, and 10 bases stayed unmatched. The CDR3 has 16 amino acids. Per the germline V gene, CDR1 is SGHVS and CDR2 is FQNEAQ. The CDR3 loop is CASSFSGGKRVTEAFF. The DNA of the CDR3 is TGTGCCAGCAGCTTCTCAGGGGGCAAGAGGGTCACTGAAGCTTTCTTT.

The CDR3 here is CASSPTPPGQRNEKLFF. The CDR3 region has the DNA TGTGCCAGCTCTCCCACTCCTCCGGGACAGAGGAATGAAAAACTGTTTTTT. This rearrangement joins TRBV18 to TRBJ1-4, with TRBD1 matching over 7 bases. Germline CDR1 KGHSH, CDR2 LQKENI. This CDR3 is built from 17 residues. V lost 6 bases, J lost 5 bases, and 15 bases stayed unmatched. The full variable domain, completed using reference TRBV18 and TRBJ1-4, is NAGVMQNPRHLVRRRGQEARLRCSPMKGHSHVYWYRQLPEEGLKFMVYLQKENIIDESGMPKERFSAEFPKEGPSILRIQQVVRGDSAAYFCASSPTPPGQRNEKLFFGSGTQLSVL.

The rearrangement links TRBV27 to TRBJ1-4; unclear D gene. Germline V gene lookup returns CDR1 MNHEY and CDR2 SMNVEV (reference sequence). The germline V and J ends were trimmed by 2 bases and 8 bases, with 9 bases remaining between them. The CDR3 extends over 13 amino acids. The CDR3 DNA is TGTGCCAGCAGTTTAGTAGGAGGCGAAAAACTGTTTTTT. Its protein is CASSLVGGEKLFF.

The chain has TRBV20-1 and TRBJ2-7; D ambiguous. CDR1 is DFQATT and CDR2 is SNEGSKA in the germline V gene (reference sequence). The length of the CDR3 is 11 residues. The V and J ends lost 6 bases and 6 bases respectively, with 12 bases between them. CDR3 DNA sequence: TGCAGTGCCGTTCCATCTCGCGAGCAGTACTTC. Encoded protein: CSAVPSREQYF.

This rearrangement joins TRBV5-1 to TRBJ2-7; D is unclear. The germline V and J ends were trimmed by 1 base and 0 bases, with 17 bases remaining between them. In germline, CDR1 is SGHRS, CDR2 YFSETQ. The CDR3 contains 17 residues. DNA of the CDR3: TGCGCCAGCAGCTTGTCGTCCAGCCCAAGGAGCTCCTACGAGCAGTACTTC. The encoded protein is CASSLSSSPRSSYEQYF.

This clone was observed a handful of times. This chain joins TRBV30 and TRBJ2-3; the match to TRBD1 covers 9 bases. Germline V CDR1 and CDR2: GTSNPN, SVGIG (reference sequence). Unmatched junction bases numbered 2, after V lost 5 bases and J lost 2 bases. The CDR3 length is 13 residues. CDR3: CAWDRGSTDTQYF. DNA of the CDR3: TGTGCCTGGGACAGGGGGTCCACAGATACGCAGTATTTT.